This T cell receptor (beta chain) was identified in a study of blood T cells in healthy people across ages. Study observations and caveats: Older individuals had lower TCR beta diversity per million T cells (the decline was roughly linear).

Caucasian, healthy and from Russia, the donors were aged between roughly 6 and 95. Combining a sample-barcoded 5' primer with a J-beta primer mix, a second PCR ran for about 6 to 11 cycles. A single record per CDR3 protein comes from TCRdb applying MiXCR to the 5' RACE reads. The sample gives 750,000 or so distinct CDR3 sequences, 20% to 25% of which show up once; roughly a tenth is in the top ten. Only a few counts were recorded for this clonotype. Its antigen remains unknown. This sample also belongs to another study, concerning T cells of mothers and their children. This second study notes: Donors comprised three healthy Caucasian mothers plus their six children. Similar thymic selection effects on TCR recombination output appear in pairs, both related and unrelated.

The clonotype was recovered from a boy aged 5-17 years in good health. Sequenced: blood.

The CDR3 spells CASRANRGIEAFF. The CDR3 DNA reads as TGTGCCAGCCGAGCTAATCGGGGGATTGAAGCTTTCTTT. The chain recombines TRBV6-2 or TRBV6-3 with TRBJ1-1; D is possibly TRBD1 (5 bases). The CDR3 has 13 amino acids. Germline CDR1 is MNHEY and CDR2 is SVGEGT. V lost 8 bases to trimming and J lost 7 bases, with 17 bases between them.